This T cell receptor (beta chain) was found in a study of T-cell reconstitution after alpha-beta-depleted transplantation in children. The CDR3 is 13 amino acids. After removal of 4 bases from V and 3 bases from J, the junction contained 2 bases not matched to a gene. Study-level points and caveats: By one year post-transplant, T-cell counts and diversity largely arose from T cells that were newly produced. There were reportedly several hundred expanded graft clones from which alpha-beta T cells came about two months after transplant. For some patients, TCRbeta diversity was high at day 60 because of recipient T cells and thymic progenitors that survived.

This clonotype was recorded at least ten times. Its specificity is unknown. A TCRbeta library incorporating unique molecular identifiers was prepared. Via MiXCR, TCRdb re-called the PCR reads, giving one row per CDR3 protein. The sample carries about 440,000 distinct CDR3 sequences, 43% recorded once. This rearrangement joins TRBV12-3 or TRBV12-4 to TRBJ1-2; TRBD1 matches 7 bases. Material: PBMCs, obtained before TCRalphabeta/CD19-depleted stem cell transplant. The TCR comes from a girl aged 2-10 years with aplastic anemia, due to receive a stem cell transplant. CDR3 sequence: CASSSQGDYGYTF. CDR3 coding DNA: TGTGCCAGCAGTTCCCAGGGGGACTATGGCTACACCTTC.